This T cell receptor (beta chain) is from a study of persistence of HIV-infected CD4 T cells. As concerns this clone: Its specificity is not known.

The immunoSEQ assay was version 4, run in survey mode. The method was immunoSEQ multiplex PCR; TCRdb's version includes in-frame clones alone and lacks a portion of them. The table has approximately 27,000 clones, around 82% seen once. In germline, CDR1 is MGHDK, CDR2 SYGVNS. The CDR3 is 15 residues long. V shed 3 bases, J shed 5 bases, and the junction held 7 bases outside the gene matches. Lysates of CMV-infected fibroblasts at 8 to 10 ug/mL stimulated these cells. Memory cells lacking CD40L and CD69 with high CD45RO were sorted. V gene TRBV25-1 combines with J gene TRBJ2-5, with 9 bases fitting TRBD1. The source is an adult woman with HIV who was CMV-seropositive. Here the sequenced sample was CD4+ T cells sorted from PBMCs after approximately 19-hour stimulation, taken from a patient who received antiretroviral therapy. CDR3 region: CASSDSGTGMETQYF. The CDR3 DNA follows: TGTGCCAGCAGTGACTCCGGGACAGGGATGGAGACCCAGTACTTC.